The rows below give T cell receptor beta chains drawn from one sample of a study of T-cell memory formation after mild COVID-19. TCRdb re-analysed the 5' RACE reads in MiXCR, keeping a single row per CDR3 protein. The sample has about 110,000 distinct CDR3 sequences, over 15% seen once. Sequenced material: PBMCs or a T cell subset sorted from them (not recorded which). The receptors shown here come from an adult woman who had mild COVID-19 (a few samples of this study predate the infection). Cell type and time point are not known. Both conserved end residues are part of each CDR3. A D gene is named only where the DNA matches it firmly. Clone size, where shown, is once, few, many, or a class for clones that have expanded.

J | size | V | D | DNA | CDR3
TRBJ2-2 | . | TRBV7-6 | . | TGTGCCAGCAGCTCGGGGTTGGGGGCCGGGGAGCTGTTTTTT | CASSSGLGAGELFF
TRBJ2-1 | . | TRBV6-2/TRBV6-3 | . | TGTGCCAGCAGTTACTTCGGGCAGGGGATGCTCAATGAGCAGTTCTTC | CASSYFGQGMLNEQFF
TRBJ2-2 | few | TRBV7-6 | TRBD2 | TGTGCCAGCAGCCGCCCGACTAGCGGGAGTGGATCCGGGGAGCTGTTTTTT | CASSRPTSGSGSGELFF
TRBJ2-5 | . | TRBV4-2 | TRBD2 | TGTGCCAGCAGCCAACCTAGCGGGGGGGAAGAGACCCAGTACTTC | CASSQPSGGEETQYF
TRBJ2-1 | few | TRBV12-3/TRBV12-4 | . | TGTGCCAGCAGTTTGGGCACTTTTAATGAGCAGTTCTTC | CASSLGTFNEQFF
TRBJ2-1 | few | TRBV11-3 | TRBD2 | TGTGCCAGCAGCACCGGGACTAGCGGGAGCCTTTTCGATGAGCAGTTCTTC | CASSTGTSGSLFDEQFF
TRBJ2-7 | few | TRBV13 | . | TGTGCCAGCAGCTCCCGCGCCTACGAGCAGTACTTC | CASSSRAYEQYF
TRBJ1-2 | . | TRBV4-1 | . | TGCGCCAGCAGCCAAGAGTCCAGGACGACTAACTATGGCTACACCTTC | CASSQESRTTNYGYTF
TRBJ2-5 | many | TRBV24-1 | . | TGTGCCACCAGTGATGCTTTAGAGACCCAGTACTTC | CATSDALETQYF
TRBJ2-7 | . | TRBV10-3 | . | TGTGCCATCAGTGGTCAGGGGACCCCCCCACGGGGAGAGCAGTACTTC | CAISGQGTPPRGEQYF
TRBJ1-2 | . | TRBV7-2 | . | TGTGCCAGCAGCTCCCTGGGCGATGGCTACACCTTC | CASSSLGDGYTF
TRBJ1-2 | . | TRBV7-9 | TRBD1 | TGTGCCAGCAGCTTCCCGGGACAGGGGAGCTATGGCTACACCTTC | CASSFPGQGSYGYTF
TRBJ2-1 | few | TRBV18 | TRBD2 | TGTGCCAGCTCACCAAAGGAGGCGGGAGTGACCTACAATGAGCAGTTCTTC | CASSPKEAGVTYNEQFF
TRBJ1-2 | . | TRBV29-1 | TRBD1 | TGCAGCGTTGAAGAGGGGGGGACAGCCCGCCCTCGGAACTATGGCTACACCTTC | CSVEEGGTARPRNYGYTF
TRBJ1-1 | few | TRBV24-1 | . | TGTGCCACCAGTGCCTACGACACTGAAGCTTTCTTT | CATSAYDTEAFF
TRBJ2-3 | . | TRBV7-6 | . | TGTGCCAGCAGCCTATCGTGGTCGGGCACAGATACGCAGTATTTT | CASSLSWSGTDTQYF
TRBJ2-4 | . | TRBV15 | TRBD2 | TGTGCCACCAGCGGGGGACTAGCGGGAAAAAACATTCAGTACTTC | CATSGGLAGKNIQYF
TRBJ2-5 | . | TRBV6-5 | . | TGTGCCAGCAGCATTCGGGGCCTGGAGACCCAGTACTTC | CASSIRGLETQYF
TRBJ2-5 | few | TRBV18 | TRBD2 | TGTGCCAGCTCACCACCGGGGGGGATCCAAGAGACCCAGTACTTC | CASSPPGGIQETQYF
TRBJ2-7 | . | TRBV29-1 | TRBD1 | TGCAGCGTAGCTGGGACAGACCGGTTTGACGAGCAGTACTTC | CSVAGTDRFDEQYF
TRBJ2-7 | few | TRBV7-2 | . | TGTGCCAGCAGCCAGGACGGAAAGTTCTCCTACGAGCAGTACTTC | CASSQDGKFSYEQYF
TRBJ2-7 | few | TRBV27 | TRBD1 | TGTGCCAGCAGTTTTGTGACAGGGGCCTACGAGCAGTACTTC | CASSFVTGAYEQYF
TRBJ2-7 | . | TRBV9 | . | TGTGCCAGCAGCGTAGGGACTCACTACGAGCAGTACTTC | CASSVGTHYEQYF
TRBJ2-1 | few | TRBV9 | TRBD2 | TGTGCCAGCAGCGCACCTGGCGGGAGCTATGAGCAGTTCTTC | CASSAPGGSYEQFF
TRBJ2-2 | . | TRBV29-1 | . | TGCAGCGTTGGGTTGGTAGCGCTGGCCGGGGAGCTGTTTTTT | CSVGLVALAGELFF
TRBJ1-2 | few | TRBV4-1 | . | TGCGCCAGCAGCCCCCGGACAGAATCTCACTATGGCTACACCTTC | CASSPRTESHYGYTF
TRBJ1-2 | many | TRBV12-3/TRBV12-4 | . | TGTGCCAGCAGTCCCACCGAGGGTGGTACGGATGGCTACACCTTC | CASSPTEGGTDGYTF
TRBJ1-1 | many | TRBV15 | . | TGTGCCAAGTCCGGCCGGAGCGTGGCTTTCTTT | CAKSGRSVAFF
TRBJ2-2 | few | TRBV29-1 | . | TGCAGCGTTGTAAGGGCTTTCACCGGGGAGCTGTTTTTT | CSVVRAFTGELFF
TRBJ1-3 | few | TRBV7-2 | . | TGTGCCAGCAGCTTAGACGGGACAACTGGAAACACCATATATTTT | CASSLDGTTGNTIYF
TRBJ1-1 | . | TRBV6-6 | . | TGTGCCAGCAGTTACTCTTCCCAGCTTTTCATGAACACTGAAGCTTTCTTT | CASSYSSQLFMNTEAFF
TRBJ2-1 | many | TRBV9 | TRBD2 | TGTGCCAGCAGGTTAGGGGCTAGCGGGAGGGGTGAGCAGTTCTTC | CASRLGASGRGEQFF
TRBJ2-3 | . | TRBV9 | . | TGTGCCAGCAGCGTAGAGGCAGGGGGACTAGATACGCAGTATTTT | CASSVEAGGLDTQYF
TRBJ2-7 | few | TRBV4-1 | . | TGCGCCAGCAGCCCGGACGGGTCGAGCATCTACGAGCAGTACTTC | CASSPDGSSIYEQYF
TRBJ2-1 | few | TRBV12-3/TRBV12-4 | TRBD2 | TGTGCCAGCAGTTTGGATCGGGGGGATGAGCAGTTCTTC | CASSLDRGDEQFF
TRBJ2-1 | many | TRBV7-9 | . | TGTGCCAGCAGTGGTTACGAGCACGATGAGCAGTTCTTC | CASSGYEHDEQFF
TRBJ1-1 | . | TRBV4-1 | TRBD1 | TGCGCCAGCAGCCAAATGACAGGGGTCCTACCTGAAGCTTTCTTT | CASSQMTGVLPEAFF
TRBJ2-1 | few | TRBV10-2 | . | TGCGCCAGCAGTGAGTCGGCCAATGAGCAGTTCTTC | CASSESANEQFF
TRBJ2-3 | . | TRBV7-9 | . | TGTGCCAGCAGCACCCCTCTAGCAGATACGCAGTATTTT | CASSTPLADTQYF